Below, one T cell receptor (beta chain) is given with its context. During active infection, Seattle patients enrolled and were then monitored through disease. The data derive from a study of blood T cell repertoires in COVID-19. On the study more broadly: Spain, Italy and the United States supplied samples that represented acute and convalescent COVID-19. PBMCs, B-cell-depleted T cells, or T cells provided the cDNA or gDNA that made up the material.

Under the authors' procedure: Amplification of reference gene primers provided the estimated nucleated cell counts. Here immunoSEQ multiplex PCR was the method, and the copy in TCRdb shows in-frame clones only, minus some. V and J calls and clone size are given by that table; D and trimming were obtained from the DNA. The sample carries around 200,000 clones, over 65% recorded once. The V segment lost 8 bases and the J segment 2 bases; nucleotides outside the gene matches: 9. The CDR3 extends over 15 amino acids. Germline CDR1 and CDR2: MNHEY and SMNVEV (reference sequence). Sequencing was carried out using peripheral blood. The rearrangement links TRBV27 to TRBJ1-5; 7 positions agree with TRBD1. The receptor was derived from a person aged 70 to 85 with COVID-19, enrolled during active disease. The CDR3 nucleotides are TGTGCCAGCGCTTCAGAGGGGGCTGGCAATCAGCCCCAGCATTTT. Its protein product is CASASEGAGNQPQHF.